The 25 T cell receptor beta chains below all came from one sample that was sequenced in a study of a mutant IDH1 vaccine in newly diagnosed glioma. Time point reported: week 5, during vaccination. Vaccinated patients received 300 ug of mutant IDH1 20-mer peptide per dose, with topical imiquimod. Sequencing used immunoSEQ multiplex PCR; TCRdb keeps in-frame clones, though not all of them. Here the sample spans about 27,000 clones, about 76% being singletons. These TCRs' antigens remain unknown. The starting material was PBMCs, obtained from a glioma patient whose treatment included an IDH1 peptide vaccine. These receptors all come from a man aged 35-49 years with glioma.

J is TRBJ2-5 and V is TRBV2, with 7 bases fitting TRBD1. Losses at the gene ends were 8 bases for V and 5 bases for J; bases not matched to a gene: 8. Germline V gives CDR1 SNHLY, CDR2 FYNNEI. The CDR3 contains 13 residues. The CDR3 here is CASDRVVRETQYF. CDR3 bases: TGTGCCAGCGACAGGGTGGTGAGGGAGACCCAGTACTTC.

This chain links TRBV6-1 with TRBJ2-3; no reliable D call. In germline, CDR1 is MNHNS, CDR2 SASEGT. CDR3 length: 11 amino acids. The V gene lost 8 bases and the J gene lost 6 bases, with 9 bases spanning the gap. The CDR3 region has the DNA TGTGCCAGCGCTATTTATGATACGCAGTATTTT. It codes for CASAIYDTQYF.

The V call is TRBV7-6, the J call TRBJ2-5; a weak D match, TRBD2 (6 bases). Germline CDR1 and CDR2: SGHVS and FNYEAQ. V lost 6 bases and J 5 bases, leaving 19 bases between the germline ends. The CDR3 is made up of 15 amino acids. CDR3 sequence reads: CASSLSGGVGETQYF. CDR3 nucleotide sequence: TGTGCCAGCAGTCTATCGGGCGGGGTAGGGGAGACCCAGTACTTC.

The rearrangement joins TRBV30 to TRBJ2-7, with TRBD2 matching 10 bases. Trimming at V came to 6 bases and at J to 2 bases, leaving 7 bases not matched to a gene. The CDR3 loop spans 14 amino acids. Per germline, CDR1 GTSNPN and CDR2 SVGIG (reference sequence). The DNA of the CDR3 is TGTGCCTGCACCACTAGCGGGGTACCCTACGAGCAGTACGTC. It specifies CACTTSGVPYEQYV.

Here the CDR3 reads CASSPGQGFLGYEQYF. The CDR3 nucleotides read TGTGCCAGCAGCCCGGGACAGGGTTTTTTGGGGTACGAGCAGTACTTC. This rearrangement joins TRBV5-6 to TRBJ2-7, with 9 bases matching TRBD1. The CDR3 is made up of 16 amino acids. The germline CDR1 and CDR2 sequences are SGHDT and YYEEEE. The J segment lost 4 bases and the V segment lost 4 bases, leaving 12 bases of the junction unmatched.

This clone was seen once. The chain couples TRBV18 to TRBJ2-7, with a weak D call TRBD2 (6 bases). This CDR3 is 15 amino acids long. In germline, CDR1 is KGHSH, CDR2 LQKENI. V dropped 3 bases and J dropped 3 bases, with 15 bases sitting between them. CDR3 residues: CASSPRGTSVYEQYF. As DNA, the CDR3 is TGTGCCAGCTCACCTCGCGGGACTTCGGTCTACGAGCAGTACTTC. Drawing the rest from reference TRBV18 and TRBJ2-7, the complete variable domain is NAGVMQNPRHLVRRRGQEARLRCSPMKGHSHVYWYRQLPEEGLKFMVYLQKENIIDESGMPKERFSAEFPKEGPSILRIQQVVRGDSAAYFCASSPRGTSVYEQYFGPGTRLTVT.

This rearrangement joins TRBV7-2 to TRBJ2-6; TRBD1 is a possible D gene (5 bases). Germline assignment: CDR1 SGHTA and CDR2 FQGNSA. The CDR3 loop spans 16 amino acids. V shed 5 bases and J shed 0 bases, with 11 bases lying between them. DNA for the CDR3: TGTGCCAGCAGCCCATTTGGGGCCTCTGGGGCCAACGTCCTGACTTTC. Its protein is CASSPFGASGANVLTF.

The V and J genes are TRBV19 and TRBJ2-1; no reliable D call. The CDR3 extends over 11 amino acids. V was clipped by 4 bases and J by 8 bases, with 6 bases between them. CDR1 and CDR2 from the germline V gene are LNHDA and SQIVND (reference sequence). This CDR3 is CASSNQYEQFF. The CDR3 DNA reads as TGTGCCAGTAGTAACCAATATGAGCAGTTCTTC.

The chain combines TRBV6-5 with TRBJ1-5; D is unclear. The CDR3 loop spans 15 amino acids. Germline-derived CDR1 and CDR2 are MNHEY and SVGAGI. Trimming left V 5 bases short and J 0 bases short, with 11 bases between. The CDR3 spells CASSRYAASNQPQHF. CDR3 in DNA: TGTGCCAGCAGTCGCTACGCAGCTAGCAATCAGCCCCAGCATTTT.

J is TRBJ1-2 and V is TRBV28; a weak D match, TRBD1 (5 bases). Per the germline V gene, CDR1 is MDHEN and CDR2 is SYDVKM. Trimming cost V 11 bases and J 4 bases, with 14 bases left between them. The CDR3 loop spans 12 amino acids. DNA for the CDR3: TGTGCCTCCCGGGCGGGGGGCTATGGCTACACCTTC. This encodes CASRAGGYGYTF.

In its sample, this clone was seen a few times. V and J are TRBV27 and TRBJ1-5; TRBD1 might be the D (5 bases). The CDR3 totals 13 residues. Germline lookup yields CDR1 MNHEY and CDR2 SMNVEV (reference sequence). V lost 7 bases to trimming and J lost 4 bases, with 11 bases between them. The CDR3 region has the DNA TGTGCCAGCACGACAGCCATGAATCAGCCCCAGCATTTT. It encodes CASTTAMNQPQHF.

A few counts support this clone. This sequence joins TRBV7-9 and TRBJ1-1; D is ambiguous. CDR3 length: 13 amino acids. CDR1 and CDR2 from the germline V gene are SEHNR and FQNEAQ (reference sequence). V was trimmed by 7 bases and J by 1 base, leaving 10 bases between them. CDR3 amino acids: CASTRTQNTEAFF. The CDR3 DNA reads TGTGCCAGCACTAGGACGCAGAACACTGAAGCTTTCTTT.

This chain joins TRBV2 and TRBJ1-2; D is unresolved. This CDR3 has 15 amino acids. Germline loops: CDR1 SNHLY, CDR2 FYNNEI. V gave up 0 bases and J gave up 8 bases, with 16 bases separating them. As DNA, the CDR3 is TGTGCCAGCAGTGAAGCGCTTCTGGAGGCGTACGGCTACACCTTC. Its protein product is CASSEALLEAYGYTF.

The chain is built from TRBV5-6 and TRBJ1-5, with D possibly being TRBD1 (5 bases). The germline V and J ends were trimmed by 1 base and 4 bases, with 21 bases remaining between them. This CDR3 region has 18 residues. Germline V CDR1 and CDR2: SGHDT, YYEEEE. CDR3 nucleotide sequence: TGTGCCAGCAGCTTGTGGGGGGAGTACAGTGGAGAAAATCAGCCCCAGCATTTT. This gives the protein CASSLWGEYSGENQPQHF.

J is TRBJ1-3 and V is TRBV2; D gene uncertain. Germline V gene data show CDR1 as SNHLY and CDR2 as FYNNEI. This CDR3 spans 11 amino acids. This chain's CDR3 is CAGKRSNTIYF. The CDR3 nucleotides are TGTGCAGGGAAGAGGAGCAACACCATATATTTT.

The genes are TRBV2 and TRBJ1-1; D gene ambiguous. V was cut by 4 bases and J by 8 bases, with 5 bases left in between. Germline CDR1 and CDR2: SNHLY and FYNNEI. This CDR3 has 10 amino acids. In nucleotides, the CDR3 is TGTGCCAGCAGTGGCTTAGAAGCTTTCTTT. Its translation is CASSGLEAFF. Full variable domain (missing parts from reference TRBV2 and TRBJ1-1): EPEVTQTPSHQVTQMGQEVILRCVPISNHLYFYWYRQILGQKVEFLVSFYNNEISEKSEIFDDQFSVERPDGSNFTLKIRSTKLEDSAMYFCASSGLEAFFGQGTRLTVV.

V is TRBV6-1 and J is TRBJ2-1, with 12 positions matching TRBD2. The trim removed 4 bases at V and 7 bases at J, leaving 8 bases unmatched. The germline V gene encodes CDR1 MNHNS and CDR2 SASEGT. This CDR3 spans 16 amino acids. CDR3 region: CASSGRLAGAGNEQFF. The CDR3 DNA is TGTGCCAGCAGTGGACGACTAGCGGGAGCGGGGAATGAGCAGTTCTTC.

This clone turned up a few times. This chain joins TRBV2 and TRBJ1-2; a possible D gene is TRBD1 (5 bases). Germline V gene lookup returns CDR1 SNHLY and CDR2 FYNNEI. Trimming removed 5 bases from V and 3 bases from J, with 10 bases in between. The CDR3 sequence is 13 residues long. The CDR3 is CASSPQVYYGYTF. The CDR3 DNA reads TGTGCCAGCAGTCCACAGGTTTACTATGGCTACACCTTC. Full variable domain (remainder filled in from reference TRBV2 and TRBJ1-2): EPEVTQTPSHQVTQMGQEVILRCVPISNHLYFYWYRQILGQKVEFLVSFYNNEISEKSEIFDDQFSVERPDGSNFTLKIRSTKLEDSAMYFCASSPQVYYGYTFGSGTRLTVV.

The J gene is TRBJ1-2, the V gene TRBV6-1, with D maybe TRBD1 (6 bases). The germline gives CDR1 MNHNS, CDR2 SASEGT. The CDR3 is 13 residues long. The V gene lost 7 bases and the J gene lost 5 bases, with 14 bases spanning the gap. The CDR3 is CASKPAGEYGYTF. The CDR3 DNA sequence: TGTGCCAGCAAGCCTGCAGGGGAGTATGGCTACACCTTC.

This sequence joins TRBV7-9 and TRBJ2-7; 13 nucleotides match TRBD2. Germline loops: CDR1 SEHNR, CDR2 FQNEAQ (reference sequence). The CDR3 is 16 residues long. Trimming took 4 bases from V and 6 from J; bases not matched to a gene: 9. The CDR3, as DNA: TGTGCCAGCAGCTCGGTAGGGGGACTAGCGGGACTCGAGCAGTACTTC. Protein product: CASSSVGGLAGLEQYF. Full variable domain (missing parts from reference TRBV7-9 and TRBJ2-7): DTGVSQNPRHKITKRGQNVTFRCDPISEHNRLYWYRQTLGQGPEFLTYFQNEAQLEKSRLLSDRFSAERPKGSFSTLEIQRTEQGDSAMYLCASSSVGGLAGLEQYFGPGTRLTVT.

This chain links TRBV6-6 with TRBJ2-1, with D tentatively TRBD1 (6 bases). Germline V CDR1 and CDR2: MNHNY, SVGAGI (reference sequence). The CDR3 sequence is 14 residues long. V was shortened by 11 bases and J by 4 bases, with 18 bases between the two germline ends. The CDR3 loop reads CAAGASTQYNEQFF. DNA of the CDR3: TGTGCCGCAGGGGCCAGCACTCAGTACAATGAGCAGTTCTTC.

CDR3 bases: TGTGCCAGCAGTTTACGGCAGGAGGGCTATGGCTACACCTTC. Translated, it gives CASSLRQEGYGYTF. This chain connects TRBV28 to TRBJ1-2; D gene unclear. The CDR3 covers 14 residues. The germline CDR1 and CDR2 sequences are MDHEN and SYDVKM. Trimming left V 2 bases short and J 4 bases short, with 11 bases between.

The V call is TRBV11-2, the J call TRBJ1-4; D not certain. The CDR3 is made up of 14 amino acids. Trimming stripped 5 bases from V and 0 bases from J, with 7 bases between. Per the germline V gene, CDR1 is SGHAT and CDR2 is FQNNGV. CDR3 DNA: TGTGCCAGCAGCCCCTCTTCAACTAATGAAAAACTGTTTTTT. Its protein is CASSPSSTNEKLFF. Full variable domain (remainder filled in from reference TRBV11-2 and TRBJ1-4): EAGVAQSPRYKIIEKRQSVAFWCNPISGHATLYWYQQILGQGPKLLIQFQNNGVVDDSQLPKDRFSAERLKGVDSTLKIQPAKLEDSAVYLCASSPSSTNEKLFFGSGTQLSVL.

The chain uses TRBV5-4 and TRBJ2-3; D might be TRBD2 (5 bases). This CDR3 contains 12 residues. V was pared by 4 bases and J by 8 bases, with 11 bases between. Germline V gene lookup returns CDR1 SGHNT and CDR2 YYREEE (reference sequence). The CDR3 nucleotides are TGTGCCAGCAGCCTTACCGAGGGTACGCAGTATTTT. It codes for CASSLTEGTQYF.

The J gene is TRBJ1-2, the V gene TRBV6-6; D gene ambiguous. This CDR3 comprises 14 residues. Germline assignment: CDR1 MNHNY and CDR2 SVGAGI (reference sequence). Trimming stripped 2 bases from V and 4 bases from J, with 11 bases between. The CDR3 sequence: CASSYRGSSYGYTF. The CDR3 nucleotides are TGTGCCAGCAGTTACCGCGGCAGTTCCTATGGCTACACCTTC.